The 5 T cell receptor beta chains reported below all come from one sample, sequenced in a study of blood T cell repertoires in COVID-19. Method: immunoSEQ multiplex PCR; TCRdb's copy keeps in-frame clones and lacks some. Of approximately 110,000 clones listed, roughly 90% are singletons. Material for sequencing was peripheral blood. The receptor source for this set is a woman between 65 and 79 years old who had recovered from COVID-19.

The V and J genes are TRBV6-5 and TRBJ1-5; D remains ambiguous. Looked up from germline, CDR1 is MNHEY and CDR2 is SVGAGI. Trimming pared 0 bases from V and 7 bases from J, leaving 7 bases between. The CDR3 runs 13 residues. The CDR3 nucleotides are TGTGCCAGCAGTTACTCGGCACGACAGCCCCAGCATTTT. It specifies CASSYSARQPQHF.

J is TRBJ1-1 and V is TRBV9; perhaps TRBD1 as D (5 bases). The germline V and J ends were trimmed by 0 bases and 5 bases, with 14 bases remaining between them. In germline, CDR1 is SGDLS, CDR2 YYNGEE. The CDR3 is 15 residues long. CDR3 amino acids: CASSVDPRGGTEAFF. CDR3 nucleotides: TGTGCCAGCAGCGTAGATCCTAGGGGAGGAACTGAAGCTTTCTTT.

This clone was seen a handful of times. The chain recombines TRBV28 with TRBJ1-3; D is uncertain. The CDR3 extends over 17 amino acids. The V end was cut by 1 base, the J end by 0 bases, with 13 bases between. Germline CDR1 is MDHEN and CDR2 is SYDVKM. CDR3 nucleotides: TGTGCCAGCAGTTTATTCCCAACATCGTTCTCTGGAAACACCATATATTTT. This translates into CASSLFPTSFSGNTIYF. The complete variable domain, with remaining parts taken from reference TRBV28 and TRBJ1-3, reads DVKVTQSSRYLVKRTGEKVFLECVQDMDHENMFWYRQDPGLGLRLIYFSYDVKMKEKGDIPEGYSVSREKKERFSLILESASTNQTSMYLCASSLFPTSFSGNTIYFGEGSWLTVV.

The DNA of the CDR3 is TGCGCCAGCGGGACAGGGAAAAACATTCAGTACTTC. It specifies CASGTGKNIQYF. This chain joins TRBV10-2 and TRBJ2-4; 9 positions agree with TRBD1. Unmatched junction bases numbered 0, after V lost 8 bases and J lost 4 bases. This CDR3 is 12 amino acids long. The germline V gene has CDR1 WSHSY and CDR2 SAAADI.

About this clone: Other DNA sequences in this sample translate to the same CDR3. The CDR3 sequence: CASSIDRGTGELFF. The CDR3 DNA reads TGTGCCAGTAGTATAGATAGAGGGACAGGGGAGCTGTTTTTT. V and J are TRBV19 and TRBJ2-2; D possibly corresponds to TRBD1 (6 bases). V was clipped by 0 bases and J by 8 bases, with 10 bases between them. The CDR3 totals 14 residues. Germline V lookup: CDR1 LNHDA, CDR2 SQIVND (reference sequence).